These T cell receptor beta chains were read from a single sample in a study of T-cell reconstitution after alpha-beta-depleted transplantation in children. MiXCR, run by TCRdb on the PCR reads, gives a single entry per CDR3 protein. In the table there are fewer than 550,000 distinct CDR3 sequences, roughly 10% of which are singletons. This specimen consisted of PBMCs from the stem cell graft donor, obtained from the stem cell graft. The receptors derive from a human donor who donated a stem cell graft to a child with acute myeloid leukemia. CDR3s include the opening cysteine and the closing phenylalanine or tryptophan. Each record gives: clone size, D gene, V gene, J gene, CDR3 protein, CDR3 DNA. The D gene is left open where the match is weak. Size is stated for part of the rows, as once, few or many counts, or as a class when the clone is expanded.

NA	TRBD2	TRBV20-1	TRBJ2-7	CSARGLAGRSYEQYF	TGCAGTGCTAGAGGGCTAGCGGGAAGATCCTACGAGCAGTACTTC
NA	NA	TRBV7-6	TRBJ2-5	CASSRNTGETQYF	TGTGCCAGCAGCCGAAATACAGGAGAGACCCAGTACTTC
NA	NA	TRBV7-6	TRBJ1-1	CASSLDLVGTEAFF	TGTGCCAGCAGCTTAGATTTAGTCGGTACTGAAGCTTTCTTT
few	NA	TRBV20-1	TRBJ1-3	CSASGDLSGNTIYF	TGCAGTGCAAGCGGGGACCTCTCTGGAAACACCATATATTTT
NA	NA	TRBV9	TRBJ2-3	CASSVGTRPDTQYF	TGTGCCAGCAGCGTAGGGACCCGCCCAGATACGCAGTATTTT
NA	NA	TRBV20-1	TRBJ2-3	CSARDLVADTQYF	TGCAGTGCTAGAGATCTAGTAGCAGATACGCAGTATTTT
few	NA	TRBV4-2	TRBJ1-1	CASSQDLGERTEAFF	TGTGCCAGCAGCCAAGATTTGGGGGAGCGGACTGAAGCTTTCTTT
many	TRBD2	TRBV5-1	TRBJ2-5	CASSLVAGEGETQYF	TGCGCCAGCAGCTTGGTAGCGGGAGAGGGAGAGACCCAGTACTTC
NA	NA	TRBV5-1	TRBJ1-1	CASSLFGPGEGEAFF	TGCGCCAGCAGCTTGTTCGGGCCGGGGGAAGGTGAAGCTTTCTTT
NA	NA	TRBV4-3	TRBJ2-7	CASSQDQGFSYEQYF	TGCGCCAGCAGCCAAGATCAAGGCTTCTCCTACGAGCAGTACTTC
NA	NA	TRBV10-3	TRBJ2-3	CAISSESGKDTQYF	TGTGCCATCAGTTCCGAAAGTGGGAAAGATACGCAGTATTTT
few	NA	TRBV10-3	TRBJ1-5	CAISDRQGGNQPQHF	TGTGCCATCAGTGATCGGCAGGGTGGCAATCAGCCCCAGCATTTT
NA	TRBD1	TRBV29-1	TRBJ2-5	CSVDRGLETQYF	TGCAGCGTTGACAGGGGGTTGGAGACCCAGTACTTC
many	NA	TRBV20-1	TRBJ2-2	CSARDTTYTGELFF	TGCAGTGCTAGAGATACAACATACACCGGGGAGCTGTTTTTT
many	TRBD1	TRBV14	TRBJ1-1	CASSQLGQTTEAFF	TGTGCCAGCAGCCAATTGGGACAGACCACTGAAGCTTTCTTT
few	NA	TRBV29-1	TRBJ1-2	CSVAPGFMGGGYTF	TGCAGCGTTGCCCCTGGGTTTATGGGGGGTGGCTACACCTTC
few	NA	TRBV12-3/TRBV12-4	TRBJ2-1	CASSSKRGGLNEQFF	TGTGCCAGCAGTTCCAAGCGTGGGGGCCTGAATGAGCAGTTCTTC
few	TRBD2	TRBV6-5	TRBJ2-2	CASRNLGLAGVFTGELFF	TGTGCCAGCAGAAATCTGGGACTAGCGGGAGTTTTCACCGGGGAGCTGTTTTTT
NA	NA	TRBV30	TRBJ2-6	CAWSVPGANVLTF	TGTGCCTGGAGTGTACCTGGGGCCAACGTCCTGACTTTC
many	NA	TRBV6-1	TRBJ2-4	CASSEGTTRGNIQYF	TGTGCCAGCAGTGAAGGGACAACTCGGGGAAACATTCAGTACTTC
few	NA	TRBV18	TRBJ1-1	CASSPDLRTEAFF	TGTGCCAGCTCACCGGATTTAAGAACTGAAGCTTTCTTT
few	NA	TRBV20-1	TRBJ2-7	CSARASGLSYEQYF	TGCAGTGCTAGGGCGTCGGGTCTCTCCTACGAGCAGTACTTC
many	NA	TRBV20-1	TRBJ1-2	CSARDTNYGYTF	TGCAGTGCCAGGGACACCAACTATGGCTACACCTTC
few	NA	TRBV7-9	TRBJ1-6	CASSLAGNGSPLHF	TGTGCCAGCAGCTTAGCGGGGAACGGTTCACCCCTCCACTTT
few	TRBD1	TRBV27	TRBJ1-1	CASSRGTASFRAFF	TGTGCCAGCAGCCGCGGGACAGCCTCGTTTCGAGCTTTCTTT
few	TRBD2	TRBV12-3/TRBV12-4	TRBJ2-2	CASSSGLAGEDTGELFF	TGTGCCAGCAGTTCGGGACTAGCGGGAGAGGACACCGGGGAGCTGTTTTTT
few	NA	TRBV20-1	TRBJ2-1	CSASGGDIGQFF	TGCAGTGCTAGTGGGGGGGACATTGGGCAGTTCTTC
many	NA	TRBV30	TRBJ1-5	CAWTLDSNQPQHF	TGTGCCTGGACCCTGGACAGCAATCAGCCCCAGCATTTT